Listed below are T cell receptor beta chains from one sample, sequenced in a study of T cells in Graves' hyperthyroidism and ophthalmopathy. TCRdb called the multiplex PCR reads again in MiXCR, with one record for every CDR3 protein. The profile shows under 700,000 distinct CDR3 sequences, 40% to 55% of them singletons. Material: peripheral blood or thyroid tissue (not recorded which). These receptors came from a woman between 18 and 29 years old with Graves' hyperthyroidism. CDR3s include the opening cysteine and the closing phenylalanine or tryptophan. The D gene is left open where the match is weak. Expanded clones are given a class, and other clones once, few, many or no size at all.

v_call: TRBV7-3
cdr3_length: 15
j_call: TRBJ1-3
clone_size: many
d_call: -
cdr3_aa: CASSPIGQGGNTIYF
cdr3_nt: TGTGCCAGCAGCCCAATAGGGCAGGGTGGAAACACCATATATTTT

v_call: TRBV7-2
cdr3_length: 17
j_call: TRBJ2-7
clone_size: -
d_call: TRBD2
cdr3_aa: CARRGLAGEGRSYEQYF
cdr3_nt: TGTGCCAGACGAGGACTAGCGGGAGAAGGGAGGTCCTACGAGCAGTACTTC

v_call: TRBV19
cdr3_length: 14
j_call: TRBJ2-6
clone_size: -
d_call: -
cdr3_aa: CASSMGPAGDVLTF
cdr3_nt: TGTGCCAGTAGTATGGGACCGGCAGGCGACGTCCTGACTTTC

v_call: TRBV29-1
cdr3_length: 16
j_call: TRBJ2-2
clone_size: -
d_call: TRBD1
cdr3_aa: CSVEDLRDRASGELFF
cdr3_nt: TGCAGCGTTGAAGATCTTCGGGACAGGGCGTCCGGGGAGCTGTTTTTT

v_call: TRBV20-1
cdr3_length: 13
j_call: TRBJ1-4
clone_size: few
d_call: TRBD1
cdr3_aa: CSATGRGNEKLFF
cdr3_nt: TGCAGTGCGACAGGGAGGGGAAATGAAAAACTGTTTTTT

v_call: TRBV2
cdr3_length: 13
j_call: TRBJ1-2
clone_size: few
d_call: -
cdr3_aa: CASSLSVGDGYTF
cdr3_nt: TGTGCCAGCAGTTTAAGTGTGGGGGATGGCTACACCTTC

v_call: TRBV6-5
cdr3_length: 13
j_call: TRBJ1-5
clone_size: many
d_call: -
cdr3_aa: CASSYRLNQPQHF
cdr3_nt: TGTGCCAGCAGTTACAGGCTCAATCAGCCCCAGCATTTT

v_call: TRBV5-1
cdr3_length: 16
j_call: TRBJ2-7
clone_size: -
d_call: TRBD1
cdr3_aa: CASSVSTGGGPHEQYF
cdr3_nt: TGCGCCAGCAGCGTCTCGACAGGGGGAGGACCTCACGAGCAGTACTTC

v_call: TRBV7-9
cdr3_length: 15
j_call: TRBJ1-2
clone_size: many
d_call: -
cdr3_aa: CASSLEVWHLYGYTF
cdr3_nt: TGTGCCAGCAGCTTAGAAGTCTGGCACCTCTATGGCTACACCTTC

v_call: TRBV13
cdr3_length: 16
j_call: TRBJ1-5
clone_size: few
d_call: -
cdr3_aa: CASSLGRTELNQPQHF
cdr3_nt: TGTGCCAGCAGCTTAGGCAGGACGGAGCTGAATCAGCCCCAGCATTTT

v_call: TRBV2
cdr3_length: 16
j_call: TRBJ1-5
clone_size: -
d_call: TRBD1
cdr3_aa: CASSRDREFSNQPQHF
cdr3_nt: TGTGCCAGCAGTCGTGACAGGGAGTTTAGCAATCAGCCCCAGCATTTT

v_call: TRBV25-1
cdr3_length: 11
j_call: TRBJ1-2
clone_size: -
d_call: TRBD1
cdr3_aa: CADRGGYGYTF
cdr3_nt: TGTGCCGACAGGGGGGGCTATGGCTACACCTTC

v_call: TRBV9
cdr3_length: 13
j_call: TRBJ2-5
clone_size: -
d_call: -
cdr3_aa: CASSVLPQETQYF
cdr3_nt: TGTGCCAGCAGCGTTTTACCCCAAGAGACCCAGTACTTC

v_call: TRBV7-9
cdr3_length: 12
j_call: TRBJ1-2
clone_size: many
d_call: -
cdr3_aa: CAGEFFGYGYTF
cdr3_nt: TGTGCCGGCGAGTTTTTTGGCTATGGCTACACCTTC